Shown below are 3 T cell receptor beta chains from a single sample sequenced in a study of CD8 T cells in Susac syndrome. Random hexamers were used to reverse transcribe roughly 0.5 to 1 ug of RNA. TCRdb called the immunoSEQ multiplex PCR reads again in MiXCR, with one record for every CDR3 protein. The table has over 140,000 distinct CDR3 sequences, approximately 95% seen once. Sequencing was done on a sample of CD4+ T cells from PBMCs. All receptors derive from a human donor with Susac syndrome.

The CDR3 nucleotides are TGCAGTGCTCAACAGGGTTGGGGCAATCAGCCCCAGCATTTT. It codes for CSAQQGWGNQPQHF. The V call is TRBV20-1, the J call TRBJ1-5, with D possibly matching TRBD1 (6 bases). The CDR3 is made up of 14 amino acids. Germline V CDR1 and CDR2: DFQATT, SNEGSKA (reference sequence). The V and J ends lost 5 bases and 2 bases respectively, with 13 bases between them.

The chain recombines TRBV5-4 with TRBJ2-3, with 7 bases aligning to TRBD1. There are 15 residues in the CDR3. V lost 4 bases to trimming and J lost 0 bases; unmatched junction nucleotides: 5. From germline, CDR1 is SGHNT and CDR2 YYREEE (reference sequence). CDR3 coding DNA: TGTGCCAGCAGCCCCCGGGACAGAAGCACAGATACGCAGTATTTT. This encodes CASSPRDRSTDTQYF.

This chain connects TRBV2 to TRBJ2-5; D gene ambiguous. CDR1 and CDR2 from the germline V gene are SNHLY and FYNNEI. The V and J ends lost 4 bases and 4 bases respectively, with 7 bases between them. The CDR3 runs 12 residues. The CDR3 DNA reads TGTGCCAGCAGTGTCGTGCGAGAGACCCAGTACTTC. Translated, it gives CASSVVRETQYF.